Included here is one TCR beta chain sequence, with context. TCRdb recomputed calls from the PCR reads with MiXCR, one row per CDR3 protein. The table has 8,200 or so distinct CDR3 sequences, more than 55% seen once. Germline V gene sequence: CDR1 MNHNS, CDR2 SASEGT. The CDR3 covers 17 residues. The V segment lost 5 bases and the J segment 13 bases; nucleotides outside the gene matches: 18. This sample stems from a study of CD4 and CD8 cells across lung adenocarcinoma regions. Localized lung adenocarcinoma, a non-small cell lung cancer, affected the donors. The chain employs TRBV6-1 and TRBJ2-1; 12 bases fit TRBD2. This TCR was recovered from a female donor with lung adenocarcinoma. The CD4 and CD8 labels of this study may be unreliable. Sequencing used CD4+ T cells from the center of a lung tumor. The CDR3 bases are TGTGCCAGCAGTCGACGTACGGGACTAGCGGGCCAAGAGACCCAGTTCTTC. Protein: CASSRRTGLAGQETQFF.